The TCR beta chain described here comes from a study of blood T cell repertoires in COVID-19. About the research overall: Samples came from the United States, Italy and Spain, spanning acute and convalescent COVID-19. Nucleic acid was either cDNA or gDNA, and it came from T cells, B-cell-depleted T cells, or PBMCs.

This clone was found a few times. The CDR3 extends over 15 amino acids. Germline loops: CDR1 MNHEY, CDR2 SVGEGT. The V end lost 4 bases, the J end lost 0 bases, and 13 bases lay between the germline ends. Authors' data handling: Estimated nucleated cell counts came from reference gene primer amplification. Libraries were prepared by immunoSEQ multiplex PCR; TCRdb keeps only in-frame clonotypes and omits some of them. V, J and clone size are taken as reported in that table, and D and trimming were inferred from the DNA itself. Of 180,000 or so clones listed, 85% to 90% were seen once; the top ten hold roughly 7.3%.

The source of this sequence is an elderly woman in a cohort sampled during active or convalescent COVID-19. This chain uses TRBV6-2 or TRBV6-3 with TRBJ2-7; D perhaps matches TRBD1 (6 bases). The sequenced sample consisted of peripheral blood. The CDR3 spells CASSSPRGNSYEQYF. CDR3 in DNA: TGTGCCAGCAGTTCCCCTAGGGGGAACTCCTACGAGCAGTACTTC.